A selection of T cell receptor beta chains follows, all from one sample in a study of cytomegalovirus exposure and HLA in healthy donors. This table comes from immunoSEQ multiplex PCR, and its TCRdb copy is limited to in-frame clones, with some not included. Among 150,000 or so clones listed, roughly 80% were seen once. The sample consisted of PBMCs. The origin of the receptors is a man aged 40-55 years in good health and CMV-seropositive. Each CDR3 is given with its conserved first and last residue. The D gene is left open where the match is weak. Clone size is stated in some rows and not others, as once, few, many or a class when expanded.

clone_size: .; v_call: TRBV30; d_call: .; j_call: TRBJ2-7; cdr3_aa: CAWRAGASYEQYF; cdr3_nt: TGTGCCTGGAGAGCAGGGGCATCCTACGAGCAGTACTTC
clone_size: .; v_call: TRBV7-9; d_call: TRBD2; j_call: TRBJ2-1; cdr3_aa: CASSPKPGRGPEQFF; cdr3_nt: TGTGCCAGCAGCCCCAAGCCGGGGAGGGGCCCTGAGCAGTTCTTC
clone_size: .; v_call: TRBV5-1; d_call: TRBD1; j_call: TRBJ2-5; cdr3_aa: CASSLITGGQETQYF; cdr3_nt: TGCGCCAGCAGCCTCATTACAGGGGGCCAAGAGACCCAGTACTTC
clone_size: .; v_call: TRBV19; d_call: .; j_call: TRBJ2-7; cdr3_aa: CASSISRVSENYEQYF; cdr3_nt: TGTGCCAGTAGTATCTCTCGGGTGTCGGAGAACTACGAGCAGTACTTC
clone_size: .; v_call: TRBV2; d_call: .; j_call: TRBJ2-1; cdr3_aa: CASSALLASRENEQFF; cdr3_nt: TGTGCCAGCAGTGCCTTGCTAGCGTCACGGGAAAATGAGCAGTTCTTC
clone_size: few; v_call: TRBV5-1; d_call: TRBD1; j_call: TRBJ2-7; cdr3_aa: CASHTGQGGEQYF; cdr3_nt: TGCGCCAGTCATACCGGACAGGGCGGCGAGCAGTACTTC
clone_size: .; v_call: TRBV7-2; d_call: .; j_call: TRBJ2-1; cdr3_aa: CASSLSGGSAIYNEQFF; cdr3_nt: TGTGCCAGCAGCTTAAGTGGAGGAAGCGCAATCTACAATGAGCAGTTCTTC
clone_size: .; v_call: TRBV7-9; d_call: .; j_call: TRBJ2-2; cdr3_aa: CASSSGRGVGELFF; cdr3_nt: TGTGCCAGCAGCTCTGGCCGCGGGGTCGGGGAGCTGTTTTTT
clone_size: .; v_call: TRBV5-1; d_call: .; j_call: TRBJ2-1; cdr3_aa: CASSVGLSSYNEQFF; cdr3_nt: TGCGCCAGCAGCGTTGGTCTAAGCTCCTACAATGAGCAGTTCTTC
clone_size: .; v_call: TRBV30; d_call: .; j_call: TRBJ2-7; cdr3_aa: CAWSPTTVFYEQYF; cdr3_nt: TGTGCCTGGAGTCCTACGACAGTCTTCTACGAGCAGTACTTC
clone_size: .; v_call: TRBV5-4; d_call: TRBD2; j_call: TRBJ2-7; cdr3_aa: CASSLVREPSEQYF; cdr3_nt: TGTGCCAGCAGCTTGGTGCGGGAGCCCTCCGAGCAGTACTTC
clone_size: .; v_call: TRBV7-9; d_call: TRBD1; j_call: TRBJ1-4; cdr3_aa: CASSPGQVNEKLFF; cdr3_nt: TGTGCCAGCAGCCCGGGACAGGTTAATGAAAAACTGTTTTTT
clone_size: .; v_call: TRBV9; d_call: .; j_call: TRBJ2-2; cdr3_aa: CASSVVGRNTGELFF; cdr3_nt: TGTGCCAGCAGCGTAGTGGGCAGAAACACCGGGGAGCTGTTTTTT
clone_size: many; v_call: TRBV5-1; d_call: TRBD1; j_call: TRBJ1-1; cdr3_aa: CASSRDRGGGTEAFF; cdr3_nt: TGCGCCAGCAGCCGGGACAGGGGAGGGGGCACTGAAGCTTTCTTT
clone_size: .; v_call: TRBV14; d_call: .; j_call: TRBJ1-1; cdr3_aa: CASGDLLNTEAFF; cdr3_nt: TGTGCCAGCGGGGACTTACTGAACACTGAAGCTTTCTTT
clone_size: .; v_call: TRBV14; d_call: TRBD1; j_call: TRBJ1-4; cdr3_aa: CASSQRTGGEKLFF; cdr3_nt: TGTGCCAGCAGCCAAAGGACAGGGGGCGAAAAACTGTTTTTT
clone_size: .; v_call: TRBV4-2; d_call: .; j_call: TRBJ2-5; cdr3_aa: CASPTREPLRETQYF; cdr3_nt: TGTGCCAGCCCGACTAGGGAGCCTTTGAGGGAGACCCAGTACTTC
clone_size: .; v_call: TRBV27; d_call: .; j_call: TRBJ2-7; cdr3_aa: CASSGYRDEQYF; cdr3_nt: TGTGCCAGCAGTGGTTACAGGGATGAGCAGTACTTC
clone_size: .; v_call: TRBV4-3; d_call: TRBD2; j_call: TRBJ2-3; cdr3_aa: CASSQDRGLELYF; cdr3_nt: TGCGCCAGCAGCCAAGATCGGGGACTAGAGCTGTATTTT
clone_size: .; v_call: TRBV28; d_call: TRBD2; j_call: TRBJ2-2; cdr3_aa: CASVAGVNTGELFF; cdr3_nt: TGTGCCAGCGTAGCGGGAGTTAACACCGGGGAGCTGTTTTTT
clone_size: .; v_call: TRBV7-8; d_call: .; j_call: TRBJ1-2; cdr3_aa: CASSPGTDGYTF; cdr3_nt: TGTGCCAGCAGCCCCGGGACTGATGGCTACACCTTC
clone_size: .; v_call: TRBV25-1; d_call: TRBD1; j_call: TRBJ2-7; cdr3_aa: CASSGQGAYYYEQYF; cdr3_nt: TGTGCCAGCAGTGGTCAGGGGGCTTACTACTACGAGCAGTACTTC
clone_size: .; v_call: TRBV5-8; d_call: .; j_call: TRBJ2-7; cdr3_aa: CASSLVETEAYEQYF; cdr3_nt: TGTGCCAGCAGCTTGGTTGAGACTGAAGCCTACGAGCAGTACTTC
clone_size: .; v_call: TRBV5-4; d_call: TRBD2; j_call: TRBJ2-5; cdr3_aa: CATQREVQGETQYF; cdr3_nt: TGTGCCACCCAGCGGGAGGTCCAGGGGGAGACCCAGTACTTC
clone_size: .; v_call: TRBV28; d_call: .; j_call: TRBJ1-2; cdr3_aa: CASTMDSSGYTF; cdr3_nt: TGTGCCAGCACTATGGACTCGTCAGGCTACACCTTC
clone_size: .; v_call: TRBV9; d_call: TRBD1; j_call: TRBJ2-7; cdr3_aa: CASSVDGTGPDEQYF; cdr3_nt: TGTGCCAGCAGCGTAGACGGGACAGGGCCGGACGAGCAGTACTTC
clone_size: .; v_call: TRBV4-3; d_call: .; j_call: TRBJ1-2; cdr3_aa: CASSQDGLPTTGLLYGYTF; cdr3_nt: TGCGCCAGCAGCCAAGACGGCCTACCCACCACAGGGCTACTCTATGGCTACACCTTC
clone_size: once; v_call: TRBV6-4; d_call: .; j_call: TRBJ1-5; cdr3_aa: CASSEQGSGQPQHF; cdr3_nt: TGTGCCAGCAGTGAACAGGGATCAGGTCAGCCCCAGCATTTT
clone_size: .; v_call: TRBV19; d_call: TRBD2; j_call: TRBJ2-1; cdr3_aa: CASSIEAGTSGGNEQFF; cdr3_nt: TGTGCCAGTAGTATAGAGGCCGGGACTAGCGGGGGCAATGAGCAGTTCTTC
clone_size: .; v_call: TRBV18; d_call: .; j_call: TRBJ2-7; cdr3_aa: CASSPYRGGEQYF; cdr3_nt: TGTGCCAGCTCACCGTACCGGGGAGGAGAGCAGTACTTC
clone_size: few; v_call: TRBV7-8; d_call: .; j_call: TRBJ2-5; cdr3_aa: CASSHYQETQYF; cdr3_nt: TGTGCCAGCAGCCACTACCAAGAGACCCAGTACTTC
clone_size: .; v_call: TRBV27; d_call: TRBD2; j_call: TRBJ2-7; cdr3_aa: CASSLGVAGGPYEQYF; cdr3_nt: TGTGCCAGCAGTTTAGGGGTCGCGGGAGGGCCGTACGAGCAGTACTTC
clone_size: few; v_call: TRBV5-1; d_call: .; j_call: TRBJ2-7; cdr3_aa: CASSHQGGIYEQYF; cdr3_nt: TGCGCCAGCAGCCACCAGGGGGGTATCTACGAGCAGTACTTC
clone_size: few; v_call: TRBV28; d_call: TRBD2; j_call: TRBJ2-3; cdr3_aa: CASVPGGSTDTQYF; cdr3_nt: TGTGCCAGCGTCCCGGGGGGAAGCACAGATACGCAGTATTTT
clone_size: .; v_call: TRBV4-1; d_call: TRBD1; j_call: TRBJ1-2; cdr3_aa: CASSHGQVVWYGYTF; cdr3_nt: TGCGCCAGCAGCCACGGACAGGTCGTATGGTATGGCTACACCTTC
clone_size: few; v_call: TRBV20-1; d_call: .; j_call: TRBJ2-1; cdr3_aa: CSASPYEQFF; cdr3_nt: TGCAGTGCTAGCCCCTATGAGCAGTTCTTC
clone_size: .; v_call: TRBV5-1; d_call: TRBD2; j_call: TRBJ2-2; cdr3_aa: CASSFLAGEEELFF; cdr3_nt: TGCGCCAGCAGCTTTCTAGCGGGAGAAGAGGAGCTGTTTTTT
clone_size: .; v_call: TRBV28; d_call: TRBD1; j_call: TRBJ2-2; cdr3_aa: CASSTKGQGVAGELFF; cdr3_nt: TGTGCCAGCAGTACTAAGGGACAGGGCGTCGCCGGGGAGCTGTTTTTT
clone_size: .; v_call: TRBV5-4; d_call: .; j_call: TRBJ1-1; cdr3_aa: CASSFAGWNTEAFF; cdr3_nt: TGTGCCAGCAGCTTTGCAGGGTGGAACACTGAAGCTTTCTTT
clone_size: .; v_call: TRBV29-1; d_call: .; j_call: TRBJ1-2; cdr3_aa: CRVWGTDSGYTF; cdr3_nt: TGCAGGGTTTGGGGGACGGACAGCGGCTACACCTTC
clone_size: .; v_call: TRBV6-5; d_call: .; j_call: TRBJ1-2; cdr3_aa: CASRTGPPPYGYTF; cdr3_nt: TGTGCCAGCAGAACAGGGCCCCCCCCCTATGGCTACACCTTC
clone_size: .; v_call: TRBV20-1; d_call: TRBD1; j_call: TRBJ1-3; cdr3_aa: CSASNRDRGYF; cdr3_nt: TGCAGTGCTAGTAATCGGGACAGGGGATATTTT
clone_size: .; v_call: TRBV19; d_call: .; j_call: TRBJ2-7; cdr3_aa: CASSLTTGWQGRNEQYF; cdr3_nt: TGTGCCAGTAGTCTGACTACCGGCTGGCAGGGGCGGAACGAGCAGTACTTC
clone_size: .; v_call: TRBV27; d_call: .; j_call: TRBJ1-2; cdr3_aa: CASSWGVGYGYTF; cdr3_nt: TGTGCCAGCAGCTGGGGAGTTGGGTATGGCTACACCTTC
clone_size: .; v_call: TRBV30; d_call: TRBD1; j_call: TRBJ1-1; cdr3_aa: CAWSVGQDMNTEAFF; cdr3_nt: TGTGCCTGGAGTGTGGGACAGGACATGAACACTGAAGCTTTCTTT
clone_size: .; v_call: TRBV7-2; d_call: TRBD1; j_call: TRBJ2-7; cdr3_aa: CASSPRTGGSYEQYF; cdr3_nt: TGTGCCAGCAGCCCCAGGACAGGGGGCTCCTACGAGCAGTACTTC
clone_size: .; v_call: TRBV6-1; d_call: .; j_call: TRBJ2-3; cdr3_aa: CASSEDWGQTDTQYF; cdr3_nt: TGTGCCAGCAGTGAAGACTGGGGACAAACAGATACGCAGTATTTT
clone_size: .; v_call: TRBV19; d_call: .; j_call: TRBJ1-1; cdr3_aa: CASIGENTEAFF; cdr3_nt: TGTGCCAGTATAGGAGAGAACACTGAAGCTTTCTTT
clone_size: .; v_call: TRBV4-2; d_call: .; j_call: TRBJ2-7; cdr3_aa: CASSQADGSGVVQYF; cdr3_nt: TGTGCCAGCAGCCAAGCGGACGGGAGTGGTGTGGTGCAGTACTTC